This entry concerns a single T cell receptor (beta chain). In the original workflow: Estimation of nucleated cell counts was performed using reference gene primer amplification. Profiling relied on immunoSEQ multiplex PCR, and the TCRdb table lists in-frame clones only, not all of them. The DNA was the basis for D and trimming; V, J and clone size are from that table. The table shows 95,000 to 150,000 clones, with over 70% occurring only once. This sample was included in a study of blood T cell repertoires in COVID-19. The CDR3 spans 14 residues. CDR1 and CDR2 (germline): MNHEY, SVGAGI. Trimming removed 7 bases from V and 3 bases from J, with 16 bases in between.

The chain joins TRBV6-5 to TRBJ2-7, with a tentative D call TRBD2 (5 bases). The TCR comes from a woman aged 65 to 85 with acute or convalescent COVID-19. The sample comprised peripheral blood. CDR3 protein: CASTNPDGIYEQYF. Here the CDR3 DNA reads TGTGCCAGCACCAATCCGGACGGGATCTACGAGCAGTACTTC.